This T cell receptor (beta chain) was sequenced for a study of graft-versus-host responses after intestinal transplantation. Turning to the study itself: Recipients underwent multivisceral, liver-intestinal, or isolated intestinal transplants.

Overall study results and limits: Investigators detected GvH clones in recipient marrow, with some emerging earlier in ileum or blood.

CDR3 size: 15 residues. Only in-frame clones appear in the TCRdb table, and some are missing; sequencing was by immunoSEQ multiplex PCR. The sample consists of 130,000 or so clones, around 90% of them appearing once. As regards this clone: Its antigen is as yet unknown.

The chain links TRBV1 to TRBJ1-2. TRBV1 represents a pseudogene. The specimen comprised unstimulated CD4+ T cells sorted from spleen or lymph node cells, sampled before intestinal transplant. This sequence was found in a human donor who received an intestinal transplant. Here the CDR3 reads CTSSQDRGVHYGYTF. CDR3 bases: TGCACCAGCAGCCAAGATAGGGGGGTTCACTATGGCTACACCTTC.